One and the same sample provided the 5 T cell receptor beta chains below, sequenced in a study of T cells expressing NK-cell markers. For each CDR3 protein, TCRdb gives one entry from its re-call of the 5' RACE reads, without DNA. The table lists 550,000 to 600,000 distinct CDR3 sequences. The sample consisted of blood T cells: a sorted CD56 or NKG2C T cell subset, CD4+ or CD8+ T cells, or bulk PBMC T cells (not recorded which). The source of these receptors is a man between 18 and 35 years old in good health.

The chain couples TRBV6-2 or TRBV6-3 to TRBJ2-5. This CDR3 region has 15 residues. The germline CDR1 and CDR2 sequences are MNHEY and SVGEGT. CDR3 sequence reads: CASSYSVVRVETQYF.

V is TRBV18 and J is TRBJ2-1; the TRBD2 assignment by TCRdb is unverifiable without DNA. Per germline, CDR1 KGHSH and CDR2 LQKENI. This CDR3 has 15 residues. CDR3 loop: CASSPPMGEWDEQFF. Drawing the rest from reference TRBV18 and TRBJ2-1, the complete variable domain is NAGVMQNPRHLVRRRGQEARLRCSPMKGHSHVYWYRQLPEEGLKFMVYLQKENIIDESGMPKERFSAEFPKEGPSILRIQQVVRGDSAAYFCASSPPMGEWDEQFFGPGTRLTVL.

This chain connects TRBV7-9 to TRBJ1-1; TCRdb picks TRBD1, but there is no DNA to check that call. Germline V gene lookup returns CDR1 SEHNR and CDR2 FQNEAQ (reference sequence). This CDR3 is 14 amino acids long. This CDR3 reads CASSQRTGGAEAFF.

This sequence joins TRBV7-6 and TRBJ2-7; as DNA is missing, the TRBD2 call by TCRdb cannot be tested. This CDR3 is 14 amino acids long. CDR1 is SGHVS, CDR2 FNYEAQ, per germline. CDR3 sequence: CASSLFPSDTEQYF.

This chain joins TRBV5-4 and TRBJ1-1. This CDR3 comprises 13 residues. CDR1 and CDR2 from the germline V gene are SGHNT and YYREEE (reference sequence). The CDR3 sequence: CASSLEAPVEAFF. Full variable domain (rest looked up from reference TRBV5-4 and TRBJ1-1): ETGVTQSPTHLIKTRGQQVTLRCSSQSGHNTVSWYQQALGQGPQFIFQYYREEENGRGNFPPRFSGLQFPNYSSELNVNALELDDSALYLCASSLEAPVEAFFGQGTRLTVV.